The clone carrying this T cell receptor (beta chain) was recorded a few times. The data belong to a study of blood T cells in healthy people across ages. This CDR3 comprises 15 residues. The germline gives CDR1 SGHTA, CDR2 FQGNSA. A second PCR, run for roughly 7 to 12 cycles, used a sample-barcoded 5' primer plus a J-beta primer mix. The yield of each sample was at least 3 million CDR3-containing paired-end reads. TCRdb redid the calling of the 5' RACE reads with MiXCR, one entry per CDR3 protein. The sample holds about 690,000 distinct CDR3 sequences, roughly 41% seen once. The chain links TRBV7-2 to TRBJ2-4; TRBD1 matches at 8 bases. The J call could be wrong; TRBJ2-7 is a better fit for the DNA end. This receptor was obtained from a man older than 75 in good health. The specimen was blood. This CDR3 reads CASSLEIQGAYEQYF. CDR3 in DNA: TGTGCCAGCAGCTTAGAAATACAGGGGGCCTACGAGCAGTACTTC.